This record covers a single TCR beta chain. Antigen specificity is unknown. Repertoires were generated with immunoSEQ multiplex PCR, while TCRdb's copy carries only in-frame clones and drops some. The table shows tens of thousands of clones, with 94% occurring only once. Between the trimmed V and J ends, which lost 5 bases and 4 bases, there was a span of 11 bases. Germline CDR1 is SGHTA and CDR2 is FQGNSA. CDR3 length equals 13 residues. These data come from a study of human thymus T cells. Points from the study as a whole: Blood and thymic repertoires both appeared biased in V and J gene usage.

The source material was blood. The rearrangement links TRBV7-2 to TRBJ1-2; no reliable D call. This receptor was obtained from a boy under three years old with a congenital heart defect but otherwise immunologically healthy. The CDR3 nucleotides are TGTGCCAGCAGCCCCCGAGACCTCTATGGCTACACCTTC. It specifies CASSPRDLYGYTF.